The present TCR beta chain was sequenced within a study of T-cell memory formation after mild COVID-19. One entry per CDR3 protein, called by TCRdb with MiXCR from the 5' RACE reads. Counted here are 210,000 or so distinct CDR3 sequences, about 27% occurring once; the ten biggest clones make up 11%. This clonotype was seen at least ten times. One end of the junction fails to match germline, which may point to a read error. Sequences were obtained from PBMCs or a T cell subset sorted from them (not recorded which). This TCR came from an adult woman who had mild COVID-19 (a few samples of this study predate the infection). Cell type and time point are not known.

CDR3 bases: TGCGCCAGCAGCTTGGGGCAGGGAGGTTTAGTCTTC. This gives the protein CASSLGQGGLVF. This rearrangement joins TRBV5-1 to TRBJ2-1, with D maybe TRBD2 (6 bases). Germline values: CDR1 SGHRS, CDR2 YFSETQ. This CDR3 spans 12 amino acids.